This TCR beta chain derives from a study of CD8 T cells in ankylosing spondylitis. Study-level results: Characteristic of ankylosing spondylitis blood, it appeared, was a TCR beta motif comprising eight highly homologous variants. There was reportedly significant enrichment of clones that were disease-linked in matched ankylosing spondylitis synovial fluid. In the blood and synovial fluid of reactive arthritis, some motif variants had been previously reported. Disease-linked clones had a CD8+ phenotype and relatively low frequency in peripheral blood.

TCRdb re-called the 5' RACE reads through MiXCR, storing one row per CDR3 protein. The profile shows under 200,000 distinct CDR3 sequences, around a tenth of them singletons. This CDR3 has 13 amino acids. From germline, CDR1 is LNHNV and CDR2 YYDKDF (reference sequence). Trimming removed 7 bases at V and 3 bases at J, with 12 bases between. This clonotype has a handful of counts. What it binds is unknown. This rearrangement joins TRBV15 to TRBJ1-1; TRBD1 is a possible D gene (6 bases). This clonotype originated in a female donor with ankylosing spondylitis or in good health (not recorded which). The sample comprised blood, either unsorted or a sorted T cell fraction (not recorded which). In DNA form, the CDR3 reads TGTGCCACCACTCCCCCAGGGGACACTGAAGCTTTCTTT. The encoded protein is CATTPPGDTEAFF. Using reference TRBV15 and TRBJ1-1 for the parts outside the CDR3, the full variable domain is DAMVIQNPRYQVTQFGKPVTLSCSQTLNHNVMYWYQQKSSQAPKLLFHYYDKDFNNEADTPDNFQSRRPNTSFCFLDIRSPGLGDTAMYLCATTPPGDTEAFFGQGTRLTVV.